In this sample, the clone carrying this T cell receptor beta chain turned up once. Its antigen is not known. The data were obtained in a study of cytomegalovirus exposure and HLA in healthy donors. PCR amplification relied on 60 Vbeta primers (plus 13 Jbeta primers). The assay was immunoSEQ multiplex PCR, and TCRdb's table has in-frame clones only and misses some. The top ten clones hold 4.5% to 5.5% of a sample with about 190,000 clones, roughly 75% of them seen once. The V end was cut by 0 bases, the J end by 5 bases, with 11 bases between. The CDR3 spans 16 residues. Germline V gene data show CDR1 as ENHRY and CDR2 as SYGVKD. Findings and limits, study-wide: Cytomegalovirus-associated status was assigned to about 170 TCR beta chains. CMV antigen specificity of three CMV-associated chains was confirmed in vitro.

J is TRBJ1-6 and V is TRBV10-3; TRBD1 might be the D (6 bases). The source material was PBMCs. This receptor was identified in a man aged 25-45 years in good health and CMV-seropositive. CDR3 coding DNA: TGTGCCATCAGTGAGTCGGCAGGGGTCAATAATTCACCCCTCCACTTT. Residues: CAISESAGVNNSPLHF.